The T cell receptor (beta chain) described here comes from a study of shared clonotypes between healthy human individuals. Study summary: A couple of women and three men aged 18 to 49 made up the donors. Researchers assigned three CD4 naive, three CD4 memory, two CD8 naive and one CD8 memory plate to each donor.

Adults of Caucasian background living in Nashville, Tennessee made up all donors. CD4+ cell separation produced CD45RA+ naive and CD45RA-negative memory subsets. Germline V gene lookup returns CDR1 MGHRA and CDR2 YSYEKL. The CDR3 spans 15 residues. Trimming took off 4 bases at V and 2 bases at J, with 14 bases between the two ends. The repertoire was sequenced with immunoSEQ multiplex PCR; TCRdb's copy has only in-frame clones and lacks some. The sample consists of some 2,000,000 clones, roughly 94% of them appearing once. The sample consisted of naive CD4+ T cells sorted from blood. Subset noted: CD45RA+ positively selected. The TCR sequence derives from a young man in good health. The chain is built from TRBV4-1 and TRBJ2-5; tentatively, D is TRBD2 (5 bases). The CDR3 coding sequence is TGCGCCAGCAGCCTGAGCCAGCCGGGACAAGAGACCCAGTACTTC. Translated, it gives CASSLSQPGQETQYF.